These T cell receptor beta chains were read from a single sample in a study of blood T cell repertoires in COVID-19. Method: immunoSEQ multiplex PCR; TCRdb's copy keeps in-frame clones and lacks some. The data show tens of thousands of clones, around 86% seen once. The sequenced sample was peripheral blood. Every receptor here comes from an elderly woman with active or convalescent COVID-19. Both conserved end residues are part of each CDR3. The order of the fields is V gene, J gene, D gene, clone size, CDR3 protein, CDR3 DNA. A D gene is named only where the DNA matches it firmly. Rows may omit the clone size; those that give it use once, few, many or a size class.

TRBV7-2	TRBJ2-7	TRBD1	-	CASSPRTGTYEQYF	TGTGCCAGCAGCCCACGGACAGGGACCTACGAGCAGTACTTC
TRBV27	TRBJ2-1	TRBD2	-	CASSGTSGADNEQFF	TGTGCCAGCAGTGGGACTAGCGGGGCCGACAATGAGCAGTTCTTC
TRBV19	TRBJ1-5	-	-	CASSTGNQPQHF	TGTGCCAGTAGCACAGGCAATCAGCCCCAGCATTTT
TRBV19	TRBJ1-4	-	-	CASSTGVSAEKLFF	TGTGCCAGTAGTACAGGGGTCTCGGCTGAAAAACTGTTTTTT
TRBV7-2	TRBJ2-5	TRBD2	-	CASSLWAGGSQETQYF	TGTGCCAGCAGCTTATGGGCGGGAGGGAGCCAAGAGACCCAGTACTTC
TRBV28	TRBJ2-1	-	-	CASSLGQVYNEQFF	TGTGCCAGCAGTTTAGGGCAAGTCTACAATGAGCAGTTCTTC
TRBV27	TRBJ2-7	-	-	CASSSLSGRVSYEQYF	TGTGCCAGCAGTTCTCTATCTGGCAGGGTCTCCTACGAGCAGTACTTC
TRBV13	TRBJ2-3	TRBD2	-	CASSLGGGAPDTQYF	TGTGCCAGCAGCTTAGGCGGGGGGGCCCCAGATACGCAGTATTTT
TRBV7-6	TRBJ1-3	TRBD1	once	CASSPRGNEISGNTIYF	TGTGCCAGCAGCCCCAGGGGGAACGAGATCTCTGGAAACACCATATATTTT
TRBV10-3	TRBJ2-7	-	-	CAIPGQKEYF	TGTGCCATCCCGGGACAAAAAGAGTACTTC
TRBV27	TRBJ2-7	TRBD1	-	CASTPIGTGSYEQYF	TGTGCCAGCACACCCATCGGGACAGGGTCCTACGAGCAGTACTTC
TRBV30	TRBJ1-1	-	few	CAWSKDRNTEAFF	TGTGCCTGGAGTAAGGACAGGAACACTGAAGCTTTCTTT
TRBV2	TRBJ2-7	TRBD1	few	CASSEFPGQGYEQYF	TGTGCCAGCAGTGAATTCCCGGGACAGGGGTACGAGCAGTACTTC
TRBV7-2	TRBJ1-5	-	-	CASSLKGKVQPQHF	TGTGCCAGCAGCTTAAAGGGGAAGGTTCAGCCCCAGCATTTT
TRBV7-9	TRBJ2-3	-	-	CASSWAGDTQYF	TGTGCCAGCAGCTGGGCGGGAGATACGCAGTATTTT
TRBV5-4	TRBJ2-7	-	-	CASSSGSAALISEQYF	TGTGCCAGCAGCTCGGGATCCGCGGCCCTAATTTCCGAGCAGTACTTC
TRBV19	TRBJ2-7	TRBD1	-	CASSIRGGAGGRDEQYF	TGTGCCAGTAGTATAAGGGGCGGGGCAGGGGGCCGCGACGAGCAGTACTTC
TRBV4-2	TRBJ2-1	-	-	CASSQKSGNEQFF	TGTGCCAGCAGCCAGAAGAGCGGGAATGAGCAGTTCTTC
TRBV18	TRBJ1-4	TRBD1	once	CASSPLQGAPPGPNEKLFF	TGTGCCAGCTCACCATTACAGGGGGCGCCCCCGGGACCTAATGAAAAACTGTTTTTT
TRBV4-3	TRBJ2-3	-	once	CASSQEKGMQVDTQYF	TGCGCCAGCAGCCAAGAGAAGGGGATGCAAGTGGATACGCAGTATTTT
TRBV7-9	TRBJ2-7	TRBD2	few	CASSFHSGGAIRQYF	TGTGCCAGCAGCTTCCACAGCGGGGGGGCGATAAGGCAGTACTTC
TRBV4-2	TRBJ1-2	TRBD1	-	CASSQGTGVYGYTF	TGTGCCAGCAGCCAAGGTACAGGGGTCTATGGCTACACCTTC
TRBV9	TRBJ2-1	TRBD2	-	CASSPRLAAPKEQFF	TGTGCCAGCAGCCCCCGACTAGCGGCCCCAAAGGAGCAGTTCTTC